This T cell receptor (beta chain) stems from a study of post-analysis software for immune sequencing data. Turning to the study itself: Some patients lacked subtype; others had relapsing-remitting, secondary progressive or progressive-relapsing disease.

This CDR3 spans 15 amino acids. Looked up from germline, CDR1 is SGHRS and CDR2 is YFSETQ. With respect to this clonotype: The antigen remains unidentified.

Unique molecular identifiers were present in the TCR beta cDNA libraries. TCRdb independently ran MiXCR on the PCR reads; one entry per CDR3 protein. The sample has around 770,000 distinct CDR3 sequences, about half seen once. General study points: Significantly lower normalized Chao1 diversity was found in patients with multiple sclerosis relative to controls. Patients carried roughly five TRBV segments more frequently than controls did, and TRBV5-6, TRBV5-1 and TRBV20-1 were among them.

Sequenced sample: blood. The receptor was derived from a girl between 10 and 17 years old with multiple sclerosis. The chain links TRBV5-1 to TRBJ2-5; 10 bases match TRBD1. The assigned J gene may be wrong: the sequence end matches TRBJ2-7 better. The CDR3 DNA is TGCGCCAGCAGCTCGCCGGGACAGGGGTCGGCCGAGCAGTACTTC. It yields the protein CASSSPGQGSAEQYF.